This T cell receptor (beta chain) is from a study of T cells in Graves' hyperthyroidism and ophthalmopathy (dated by TCRdb to about 2019). Regarding the research as a whole: Peripheral blood was sampled at the time of initial diagnosis, prior to any treatment. To identify TCR V-J signatures that set the groups apart, the researchers used a discovery cohort of 90 to 100 patients, made up of roughly 45 with Graves' ophthalmopathy and some 60 with stable Graves' hyperthyroidism. Whether ophthalmopathy could be predicted prospectively was tested in an independent validation cohort made up of under 20 hyperthyroidism patients plus 17 patients who later progressed to ophthalmopathy. The 75 to 100 discovery patients were randomly split 7:3 into training and test sets. Thyroid tissue and blood T-cell repertoires from about six Graves' hyperthyroidism patients were also compared in the study. After sampling, hyperthyroidism patients received methimazole starting at 30 mg daily, and ophthalmopathy patients received high-dose intravenous methylprednisolone. TCR Vbeta CDR3 sequencing of approximately 140 peripheral blood samples (under 45 ophthalmopathy, over 70 hyperthyroidism and roughly 17 progressor patients) is reported in the paper.

The study at large found these results: In validation, the model predicted progression to ophthalmopathy with roughly 66% sensitivity and around 72% specificity, a median of 6.5 months before onset. A model built on a 13 V-J signature distinguished ophthalmopathy from stable hyperthyroidism, reaching about 88% sensitivity and under 84% specificity in cross-validation and 80%/75% in testing. Blood samples also contained most of the expanded thyroid clonotypes (frequency above 0.001), which suggests that blood repertoires may reflect thyroid immune responses. Sample size was not statistically predetermined, and investigators were not blinded to group allocation.

Hyperthyroidism patients were aged 18 to 65 years and newly diagnosed, with disease duration of less than 2 months. Any patient with an uncontrolled infection, another autoimmune disease, pregnancy or lactation was excluded. Diagnoses were based on clinical symptoms, serum thyroxine and TRAb, thyroid ultrasound and orbital computed tomography. Blood from progressor patients was drawn when they were first diagnosed with hyperthyroidism, before any ophthalmopathy symptoms appeared. PBMCs were isolated from about 9 ml of fresh peripheral blood by Ficoll-Paque density gradient centrifugation. Patients classed as progressors first received a Graves' hyperthyroidism diagnosis and then went on to develop ophthalmopathy during follow-up. Trizol reagent was used to extract total RNA, and RNA quality was then checked on an Agilent 2100 Bioanalyzer. This clonotype has ten or more counts. The antigen it binds to is not known. No much larger clone is present one base from it, and per-base qualities are unavailable.

TCR beta CDR3 regions were amplified from RNA transcripts. The TCR CDR3 was subjected to a first round of RT-PCR using the HTBI primer set and the Qiagen OneStep RT-PCR kit. The libraries were constructed in a second round of multiplex PCR and then size-selected and purified. The libraries were sequenced on an Illumina HiSeq2000 using paired-end 100 bp reads. Per the original workflow: Raw data were processed with SOAPnuke, discarding reads with adapters, uncalled bases, mean Phred below 15, or no exact constant-primer or identifier match. COPE v1.2.5 was used to merge high-quality paired reads, and clonotypes were defined as unique nucleotide sequences. Clonotypes were aligned to IMGT TRBV, TRBD and TRBJ reference segments using MiTCR v1.1. The analysis was restricted to V-J combinations with a frequency above 0.0001, which together covered roughly 99% of the repertoires. A TCS score was defined as the ratio of F50 (clonal expansion) to E x V (chaos), with BLOSUM62-based TCRdist applied between CDR3 peptides within each V-J. Welch's t-statistics and random forest reduced roughly 540 V-J features to roughly 13, which were used in a naive Bayes classifier (R e1071). In-frame beta chains were kept once TCRdb had trimmed the public reads at Q25 with fastp and called clones with MiXCR. Every distinct CDR3 protein forms one entry, paired with its most common genes and DNA. In this record, the V and J calls reflect TCRdb's handling and not the investigators' own analysis. For this sample there are roughly 380,000 distinct CDR3 sequences; 13% appear just once. The ten top clones hold roughly 20% of the sample.

From cysteine to phenylalanine, the CDR3 is 18 amino acids long. Here the CDR3 DNA is all that survives: 54 bases in frame from base 1. From a lookup of the germline V gene (reference sequence), CDR1 and CDR2 are SEHNR and FQNEAQ. Trimming takes 7 bases from V and 7 bases from J, and the germline ends sit 31 bases apart. This receptor was obtained from a man younger than 40 with Graves' hyperthyroidism that later progressed to Graves' ophthalmopathy. The rearrangement joined TRBV7-9 to TRBJ1-1, with TRBD1 tentatively as D gene (5 bases match). Sequencing was carried out using blood. The DNA sequence is as follows: TGTGCCAGCATATCCACCACCGTCAGGAATCGGGGAAGGGGTGAAGCTTTCTTT. It codes for CASISTTVRNRGRGEAFF.